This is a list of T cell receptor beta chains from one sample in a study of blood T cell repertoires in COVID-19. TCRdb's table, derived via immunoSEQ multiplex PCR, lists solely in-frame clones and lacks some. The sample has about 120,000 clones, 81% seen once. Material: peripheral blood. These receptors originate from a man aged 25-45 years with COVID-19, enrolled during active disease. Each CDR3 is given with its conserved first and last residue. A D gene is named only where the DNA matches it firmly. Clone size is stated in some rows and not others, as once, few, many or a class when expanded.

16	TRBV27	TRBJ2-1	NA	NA	CASSRRGASSYNEQFF	TGTGCCAGCAGTCGCCGGGGGGCTAGCTCCTACAATGAGCAGTTCTTC
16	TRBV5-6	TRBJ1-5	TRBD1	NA	CASSLGNRGGNQPQHF	TGTGCCAGCAGCTTGGGGAACAGGGGGGGTAATCAGCCCCAGCATTTT
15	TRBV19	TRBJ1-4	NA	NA	CASSPREGEGEKLFF	TGTGCCAGTAGTCCCCGGGAAGGGGAGGGTGAAAAACTGTTTTTT
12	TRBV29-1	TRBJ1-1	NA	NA	CSVGATNTEAFF	TGCAGCGTTGGGGCGACGAACACTGAAGCTTTCTTT
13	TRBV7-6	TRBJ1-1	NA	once	CASSYQGTTEAFF	TGTGCCAGCAGCTATCAGGGGACCACTGAAGCTTTCTTT
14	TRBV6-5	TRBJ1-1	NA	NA	CASSYYGGNTEAFF	TGTGCCAGCAGTTATTACGGAGGGAACACTGAAGCTTTCTTT
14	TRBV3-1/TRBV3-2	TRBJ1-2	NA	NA	CASSQGPEGYGYTF	TGTGCCAGCAGCCAAGGCCCGGAGGGGTATGGCTACACCTTC
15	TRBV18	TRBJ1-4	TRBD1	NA	CASSRNTGGDEKLFF	TGTGCCAGCTCACGGAATACAGGGGGTGACGAAAAACTGTTTTTT
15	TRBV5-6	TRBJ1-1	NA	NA	CASSLGLRQNTEAFF	TGTGCCAGCAGCTTGGGTCTCAGACAGAACACTGAAGCTTTCTTT
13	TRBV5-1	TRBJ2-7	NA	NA	CASSPGQHYEQYF	TGCGCCAGCAGCCCCGGACAGCACTACGAGCAGTACTTC
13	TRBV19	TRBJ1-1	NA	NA	CASSIQGKAEAFF	TGTGCCAGTAGTATTCAGGGGAAGGCTGAAGCTTTCTTT
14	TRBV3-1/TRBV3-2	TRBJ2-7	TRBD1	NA	CASSQEGTGNEQYF	TGTGCCAGCAGCCAAGAAGGGACAGGGAACGAGCAGTACTTC
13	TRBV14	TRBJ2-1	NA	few	CASSQASYNEQFF	TGTGCCAGCAGCCAAGCTTCGTACAATGAGCAGTTCTTC
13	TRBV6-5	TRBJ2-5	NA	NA	CASRRTFQETQYF	TGTGCCAGCAGGAGGACATTCCAAGAGACCCAGTACTTC
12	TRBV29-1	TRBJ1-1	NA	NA	CSVYRALAEAFF	TGCAGCGTCTACAGGGCTCTGGCTGAAGCTTTCTTT
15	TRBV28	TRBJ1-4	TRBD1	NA	CASSFQTGAVEKLFF	TGTGCCAGCAGTTTCCAGACAGGGGCGGTAGAAAAACTGTTTTTT
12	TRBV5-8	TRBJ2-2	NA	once	CASSSLTGELFF	TGTGCCAGCAGCTCTCTAACCGGGGAGCTGTTTTTT
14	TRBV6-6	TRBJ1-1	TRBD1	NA	CASSYGQGGTEAFF	TGTGCCAGCAGTTACGGACAGGGAGGGACTGAAGCTTTCTTT
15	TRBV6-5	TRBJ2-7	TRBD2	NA	CASSSPTSGTYEQYF	TGTGCCAGCAGTTCCCCTACTAGCGGGACGTACGAGCAGTACTTC
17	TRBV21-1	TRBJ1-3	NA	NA	CASSSQDPDRIGNTIYF	TGTGCCAGCAGCTCCCAAGACCCAGACAGGATTGGAAACACCATATATTTT
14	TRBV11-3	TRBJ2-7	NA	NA	CASSAEAPPYEQYF	TGTGCCAGCAGCGCCGAAGCACCCCCCTACGAGCAGTACTTC
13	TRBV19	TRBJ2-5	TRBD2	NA	CASSIGGGETQYF	TGTGCCAGTAGTATTGGGGGGGGAGAGACCCAGTACTTC
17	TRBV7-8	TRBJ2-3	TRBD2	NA	CASSLRGSGGVADTQYF	TGTGCCAGCAGTCTAAGGGGAAGCGGGGGGGTCGCAGATACGCAGTATTTT
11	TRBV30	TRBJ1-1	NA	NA	CAWGQNTEAFF	TGTGCCTGGGGACAGAACACTGAAGCTTTCTTT
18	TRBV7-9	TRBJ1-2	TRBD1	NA	CASSSELGGISMSYGYTF	TGTGCCAGCAGCTCAGAATTAGGGGGCATTTCTATGAGCTATGGCTACACCTTC
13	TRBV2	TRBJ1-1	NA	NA	CASTLDRSSEAFF	TGTGCCAGCACCCTGGACAGATCCTCTGAAGCTTTCTTT
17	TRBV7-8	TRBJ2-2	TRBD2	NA	CASSLAFAGANTGELFF	TGTGCCAGCAGCTTAGCCTTCGCGGGAGCGAACACCGGGGAGCTGTTTTTT
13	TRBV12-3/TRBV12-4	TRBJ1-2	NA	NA	CASSNLGDYGYTF	TGTGCCAGCAGTAATTTAGGGGACTATGGCTACACCTTC
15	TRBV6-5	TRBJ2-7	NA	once	CASRVGTYLSYEQYF	TGTGCCAGCAGGGTCGGGACATACCTTTCCTACGAGCAGTACTTC
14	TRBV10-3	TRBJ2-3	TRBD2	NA	CAIKWREVTDTQYF	TGTGCCATCAAGTGGCGGGAGGTAACAGATACGCAGTATTTT
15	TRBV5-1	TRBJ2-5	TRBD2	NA	CASSFTSGGRETQYF	TGCGCCAGCAGCTTTACTAGCGGGGGAAGGGAGACCCAGTACTTC
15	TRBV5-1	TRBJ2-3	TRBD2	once	CASSFGSGNADTQYF	TGCGCCAGCAGCTTTGGTAGCGGGAACGCAGATACGCAGTATTTT
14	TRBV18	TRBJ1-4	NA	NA	CASSPYREGEKLFF	TGTGCCAGCTCACCATACAGGGAGGGTGAAAAACTGTTTTTT
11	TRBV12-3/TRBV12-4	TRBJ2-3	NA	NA	CASRTLDTQYF	TGTGCCAGCAGGACTTTGGATACGCAGTATTTT
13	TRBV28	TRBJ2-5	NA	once	CASSLSALAAQYF	TGTGCCAGCAGTTTATCAGCCCTGGCGGCCCAGTACTTC
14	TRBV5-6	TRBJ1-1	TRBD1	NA	CASSLGQGAAEAFF	TGTGCCAGCAGCTTGGGACAGGGGGCCGCTGAAGCTTTCTTT
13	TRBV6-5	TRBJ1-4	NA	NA	CASRGPPREKLFF	TGTGCCAGTCGAGGCCCGCCCCGTGAAAAACTGTTTTTT